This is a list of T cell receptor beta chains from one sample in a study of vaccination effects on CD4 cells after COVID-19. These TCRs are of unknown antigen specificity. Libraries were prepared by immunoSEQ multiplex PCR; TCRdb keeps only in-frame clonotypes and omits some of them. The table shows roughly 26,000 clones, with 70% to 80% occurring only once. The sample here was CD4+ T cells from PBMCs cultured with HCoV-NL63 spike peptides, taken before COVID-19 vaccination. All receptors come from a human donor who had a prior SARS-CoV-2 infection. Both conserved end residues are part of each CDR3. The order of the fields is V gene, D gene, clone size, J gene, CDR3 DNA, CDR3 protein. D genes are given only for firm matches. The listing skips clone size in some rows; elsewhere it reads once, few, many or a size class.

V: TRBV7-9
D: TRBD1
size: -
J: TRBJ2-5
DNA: TGTGCCAGCAGTAATAACAGGGGGGCCCAGTACTTC
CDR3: CASSNNRGAQYF

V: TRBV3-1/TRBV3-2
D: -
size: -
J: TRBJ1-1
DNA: TGTGCCAGCAGCCAAGGAATAGGTGGGGACACTGAAGCTTTCTTT
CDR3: CASSQGIGGDTEAFF

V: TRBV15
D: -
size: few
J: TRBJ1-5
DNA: TGTGCCACCAGTTTAGACAGTCTGAATCAGCCCCAGCATTTT
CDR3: CATSLDSLNQPQHF

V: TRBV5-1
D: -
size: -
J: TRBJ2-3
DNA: TGCGCCAGCAGCGTTACAGATACGCAGTATTTT
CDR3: CASSVTDTQYF

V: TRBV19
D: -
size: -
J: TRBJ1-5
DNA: TGTGCCAGTAGTATAAGGGTTGTCAATCAGCCCCAGCATTTT
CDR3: CASSIRVVNQPQHF

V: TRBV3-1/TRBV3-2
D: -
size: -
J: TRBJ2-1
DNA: TGTGCCAGCAGCCCTCTAAGCTCCTACAATGAGCAGTTCTTC
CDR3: CASSPLSSYNEQFF

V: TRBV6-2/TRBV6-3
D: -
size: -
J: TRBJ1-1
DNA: TGTGCCAGCAGTGATAATAGAGAAGCTTTCTTT
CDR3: CASSDNREAFF

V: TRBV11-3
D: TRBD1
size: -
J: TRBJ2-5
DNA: TGTGCCAGCAGCCCCGGCCGACAGGGGGAGACCCAGTACTTC
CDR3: CASSPGRQGETQYF

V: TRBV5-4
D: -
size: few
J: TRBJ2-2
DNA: TGTGCCAGCAGCTTGGGGACAGCGAACACCGGGGAGCTGTTTTTT
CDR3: CASSLGTANTGELFF

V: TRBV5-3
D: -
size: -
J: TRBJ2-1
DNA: TGTGCCAGAAGCTTTGGTTTGTTTGAGCAGTTCTTC
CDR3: CARSFGLFEQFF

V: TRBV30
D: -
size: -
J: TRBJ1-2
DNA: TGTGCCTGGAGTGTACGGCAGGGGTTGAGCTACACCTTC
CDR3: CAWSVRQGLSYTF

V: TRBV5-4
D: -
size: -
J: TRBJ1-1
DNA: TGTGCCAGCAGCTTGGCTTCGGGGCCCAGCACTGAAGCTTTCTTT
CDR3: CASSLASGPSTEAFF

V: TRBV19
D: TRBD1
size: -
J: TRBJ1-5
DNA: TGTGCCAGTACCAAGGACAGGGGATATAGCAATCAGCCCCAGCATTTT
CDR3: CASTKDRGYSNQPQHF

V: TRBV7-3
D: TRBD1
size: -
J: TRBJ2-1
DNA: TGTGCCAGCAGCAGGGGACAGGAGCATCATGAGCAGTTCTTC
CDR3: CASSRGQEHHEQFF

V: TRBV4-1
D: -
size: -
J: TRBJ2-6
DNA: TGCGCCAGCAGCCAAGATTGGGCGGCCGGGGCCAACGTCCTGACTTTC
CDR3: CASSQDWAAGANVLTF

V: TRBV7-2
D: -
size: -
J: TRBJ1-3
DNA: TGTGCCAGCAGCTTATTAGGAAACACCATATATTTT
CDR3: CASSLLGNTIYF

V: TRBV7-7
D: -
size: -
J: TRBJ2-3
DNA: TGTGCTAGCAGCTTAGGGGGCTCTAGCGGCACAGATACGCAGTATTTT
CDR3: CASSLGGSSGTDTQYF

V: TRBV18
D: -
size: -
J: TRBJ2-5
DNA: TGTGCCAGCTCACGGATTTACCAAGAGACCCAGTACTTC
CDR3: CASSRIYQETQYF

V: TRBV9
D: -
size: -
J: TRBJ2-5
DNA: TGTGCCAGCAGCGTAGCTCAGGGGGAGACCCAGTACTTC
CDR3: CASSVAQGETQYF

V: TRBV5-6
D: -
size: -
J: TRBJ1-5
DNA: TGTGCCAGCAGCTTGGGAACAGTTCTCAATCAGCCCCAGCATTTT
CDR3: CASSLGTVLNQPQHF

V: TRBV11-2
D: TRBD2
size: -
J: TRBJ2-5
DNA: TGTGCCAGCAGCAAGTACGCGGGGGGGCCCGGTGAGACCCAGTACTTC
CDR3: CASSKYAGGPGETQYF

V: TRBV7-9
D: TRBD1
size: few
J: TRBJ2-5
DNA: TGTGCCAGCAGCTTATGGCAGGGGGCGCAGGAGACCCAGTACTTC
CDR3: CASSLWQGAQETQYF

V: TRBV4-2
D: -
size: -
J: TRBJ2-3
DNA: TGTGCCAGCAGCCAAGGTTCCGTGGGGGCAGGGACAGATACGCAGTATTTT
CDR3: CASSQGSVGAGTDTQYF

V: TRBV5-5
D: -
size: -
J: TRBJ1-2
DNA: TGTGCCAGCAGCTTGGCCATCACAAACTATGGCTACACCTTC
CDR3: CASSLAITNYGYTF

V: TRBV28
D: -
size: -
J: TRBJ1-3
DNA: TGTGCCAGCAGCAGCACGGTCTCTGGAAACACCATATATTTT
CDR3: CASSSTVSGNTIYF

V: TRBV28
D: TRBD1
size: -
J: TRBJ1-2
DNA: TGTGCCAGCAGTAGACAGGGTAGGCCTCTCACCTTC
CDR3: CASSRQGRPLTF

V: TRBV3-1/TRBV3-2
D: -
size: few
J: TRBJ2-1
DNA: TGTGCCAGCAGCCAAGATTGGGGATACAATGAGCAGTTCTTC
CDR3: CASSQDWGYNEQFF

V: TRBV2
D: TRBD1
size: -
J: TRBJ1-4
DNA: TGTGCCAGCAGTGATCAACAGGGGGTCCGCAATGAAAAACTGTTTTTT
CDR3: CASSDQQGVRNEKLFF

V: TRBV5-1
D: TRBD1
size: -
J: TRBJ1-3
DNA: TGCGCCAGCAGCGTATCCGGGACAGGCCCCGACGGGGCTGGAAACACCATATATTTT
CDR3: CASSVSGTGPDGAGNTIYF

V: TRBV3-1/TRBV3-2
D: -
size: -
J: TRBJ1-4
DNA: TGTGCCAGCAGCCCTAGACAGGCCCCCTTGGGCGAAAAACTGTTTTTT
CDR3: CASSPRQAPLGEKLFF

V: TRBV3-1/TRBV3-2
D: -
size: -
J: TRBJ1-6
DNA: TGTGCCAGCAGCGACAGTGGTTCACCCCTCCACTTT
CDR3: CASSDSGSPLHF

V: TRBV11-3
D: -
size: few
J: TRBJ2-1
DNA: TGTGCCAGCAGCTCCAGGTTAGCTAATGAGCAGTTCTTC
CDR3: CASSSRLANEQFF

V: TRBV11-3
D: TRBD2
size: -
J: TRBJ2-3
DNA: TGTGCCAGCAGCATACTTAGCGGGACTGTGGCCCGTAGGCAGTATTTT
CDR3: CASSILSGTVARRQYF

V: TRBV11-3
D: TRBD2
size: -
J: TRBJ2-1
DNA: TGTGCCAGCAGCTTCAGCGGGAGTTACTACAATGAGCAGTTCTTC
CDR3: CASSFSGSYYNEQFF

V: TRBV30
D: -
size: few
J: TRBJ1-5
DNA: TGTGCCTGGAGTCACAGGGAAAATCAGCCCCAGCATTTT
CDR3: CAWSHRENQPQHF

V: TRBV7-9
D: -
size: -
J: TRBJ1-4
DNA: TGTGCCAGCAGGCAGTGGGGGACCGACGCAACTAATGAAAAACTGTTTTTT
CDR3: CASRQWGTDATNEKLFF

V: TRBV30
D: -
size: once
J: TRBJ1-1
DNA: TGTGCCTGGACCGCCGATCGACGGGAGAGGACTGAAGCTTTCTTT
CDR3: CAWTADRRERTEAFF

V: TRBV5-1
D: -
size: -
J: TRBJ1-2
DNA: TGCGCCAGCAGCTTGTCACCTGGAGGGGCCGGCTACACCTTC
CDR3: CASSLSPGGAGYTF

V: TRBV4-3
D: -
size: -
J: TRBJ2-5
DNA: TGCGCCAGCAGCCAAGATCTAAAGCGGGAGACCCAGTACTTC
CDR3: CASSQDLKRETQYF

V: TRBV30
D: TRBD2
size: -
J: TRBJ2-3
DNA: TGTGCCTGGACCTTTAATGCGGGGGGCACAGATACGCAGTATTTT
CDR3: CAWTFNAGGTDTQYF

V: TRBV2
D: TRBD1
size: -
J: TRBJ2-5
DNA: TGTGCCAGCAGTGTTCTCCAGGGGGCCGGGGAGACCCAGTACTTC
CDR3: CASSVLQGAGETQYF

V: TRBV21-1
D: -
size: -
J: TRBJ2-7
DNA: TGTGCCAGCAGCACCGAATGGGCGGGCCGAGCCAACTACGAGCAGTACTTC
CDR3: CASSTEWAGRANYEQYF

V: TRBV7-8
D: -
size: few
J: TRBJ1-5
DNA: TGTGCCAGCAGCTTGACAGGAAATAGCAATCAGCCCCAGCATTTT
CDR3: CASSLTGNSNQPQHF

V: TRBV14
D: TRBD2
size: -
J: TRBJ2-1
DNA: TGTGCCAGCAGCATTGGCGGGAGCTCCTACAATGAGCAGTTCTTC
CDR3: CASSIGGSSYNEQFF

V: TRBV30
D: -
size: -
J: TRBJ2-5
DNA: TGTGCCTGGAGTTTCGTGGTCGAGACCCAGTACTTC
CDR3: CAWSFVVETQYF

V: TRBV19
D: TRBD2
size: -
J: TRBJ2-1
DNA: TGTGCCAGTAGTATAGGGACTAGCGGGAGTAGTGAGCAGTTCTTC
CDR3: CASSIGTSGSSEQFF

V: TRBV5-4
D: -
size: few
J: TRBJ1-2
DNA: TGTGCCAGCAGCTTGGCTCCAGTCTACTATGGCTACACCTTC
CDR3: CASSLAPVYYGYTF

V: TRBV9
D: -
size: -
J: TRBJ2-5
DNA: TGTGCCAGCAGCGTAGGAACTAACTCAAACCAAGAGACCCAGTACTTC
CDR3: CASSVGTNSNQETQYF

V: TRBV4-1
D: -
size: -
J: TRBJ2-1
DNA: TGCGCCAGCAGCCAAGATGGGCAGGGCTACAATGAGCAGTTCTTC
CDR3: CASSQDGQGYNEQFF

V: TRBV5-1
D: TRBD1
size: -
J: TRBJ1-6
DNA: TGCGCCAGCAGCTCCAGGGGGAATGGCTATAATTCACCCCTCCACTTT
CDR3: CASSSRGNGYNSPLHF